This T cell receptor (beta chain) was found in a study of shared clonotypes between healthy human individuals. Study information: Those who served as donors were two women and a few men between the ages of 18 and 49.

Sequencing used immunoSEQ multiplex PCR; TCRdb keeps in-frame clones, though not all of them. This table holds around 720,000 clones, around three quarters found once. Nashville, Tennessee was home to all donors, each a Caucasian adult. V lost 7 bases to trimming and J lost 1 base; unmatched junction nucleotides: 3. Germline CDR1 ENHRY, CDR2 SYGVKD. The CDR3 has 14 amino acids. Material for sequencing was memory CD4+ T cells sorted from blood. The subset: CD45RA-negative fraction. This clonotype originated in a woman aged 30 to 39 in good health. The rearrangement links TRBV10-3 to TRBJ2-7; 11 bases fit TRBD1. DNA of the CDR3: TGTGCCATCACCCGGGACAGGGGGTCCTACGAGCAGTACTTC. It yields the protein CAITRDRGSYEQYF.